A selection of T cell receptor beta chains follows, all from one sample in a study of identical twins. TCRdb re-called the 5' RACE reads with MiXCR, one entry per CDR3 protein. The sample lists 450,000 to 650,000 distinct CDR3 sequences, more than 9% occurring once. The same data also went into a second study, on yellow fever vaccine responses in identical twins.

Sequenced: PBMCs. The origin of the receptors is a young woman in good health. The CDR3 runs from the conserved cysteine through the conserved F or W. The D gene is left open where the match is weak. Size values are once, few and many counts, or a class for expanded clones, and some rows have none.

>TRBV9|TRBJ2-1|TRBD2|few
CASSVASAGAGNEQFF
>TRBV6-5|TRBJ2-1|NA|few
CASSYQGRVNEQFF
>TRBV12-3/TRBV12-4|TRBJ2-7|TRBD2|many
CASSPWGTRTYEQYF
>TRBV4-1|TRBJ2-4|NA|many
CASSQAGTTLAKNIQYF
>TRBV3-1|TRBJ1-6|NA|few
CASSHMGAYSPLHF
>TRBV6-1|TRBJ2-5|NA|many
CASSEALRVLKETQYF
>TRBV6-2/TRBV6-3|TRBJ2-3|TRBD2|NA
CASSLRTERGEYF
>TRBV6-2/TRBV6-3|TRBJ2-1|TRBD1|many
CASSYSRTGDNEQFF
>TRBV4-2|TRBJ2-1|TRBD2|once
CASSPPLGASGGEYNEQFF
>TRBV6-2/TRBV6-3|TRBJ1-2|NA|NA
CASSTPPLDYGYTF
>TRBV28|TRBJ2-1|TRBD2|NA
CASRRLAGGRYEQFF
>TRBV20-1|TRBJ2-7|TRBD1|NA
CSARDPGQGSYEQYF
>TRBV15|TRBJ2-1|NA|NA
CATSSSRDSSYNEQFF
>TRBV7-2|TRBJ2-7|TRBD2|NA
CASSLEVGGAQQYF
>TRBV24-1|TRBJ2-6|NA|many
CATSDRLRSGANVLTF
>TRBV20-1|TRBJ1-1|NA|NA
CSAREGWGNTEAFF
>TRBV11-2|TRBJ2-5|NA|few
CASSDRGRREETQYF
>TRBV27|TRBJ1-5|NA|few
CASSTGMGNQPQHF